This paragraph reports one T cell receptor beta chain. This clone was recorded only once. No antigen is known for it. Per-nucleotide qualities are absent, and no much larger clonotype sits a single base away. The donors were healthy, HIV-negative adults who had no recently reported acute infections or vaccinations. All donors were Caucasian adults living in Nashville, Tennessee, USA. CD4+ T cells were enriched by magnetic negative selection, after which naive cells were positively selected on CD45RA and the negative fraction was taken as the memory subset. After blood collection by leukapheresis, PBMCs were isolated using Ficoll-Histopaque density gradient centrifugation and then cryopreserved in the vapor phase of liquid nitrogen. Analytical flow cytometry was used to check the purity and quantity of every magnetically sorted T cell population. From each sorted fraction, genomic DNA was isolated and quantified by UV absorbance on a Nanodrop 2000c.

CDR1 and CDR2 are drawn from the germline V gene: SGHDT, YYEEEE. Trimming removed 6 bases from V and 1 base from J; the gene matches leave 9 bases unexplained. Reading from cysteine to phenylalanine, the CDR3 counts 15 amino acids. Just the 45-base CDR3 DNA is kept, in frame starting at base 1. This specimen belongs to a study of shared clonotypes between healthy human individuals (dated by TCRdb to the early 2020s). Concerning the study at large: Three men and two women, aged 18 to 49 years, made up the cohort. For each donor, CD4 naive and CD4 memory were each run on three plates, CD8 naive on two plates, and CD8 memory on one plate. To estimate repertoire size and how much clonotype sharing occurs between individuals, the study deeply sequenced the blood TCR repertoires of several healthy adults. To increase sequencing depth and limit assay-specific biases, TCR repertoire library preparation and sequencing were carried out by different laboratories using diverse techniques. Leukapheresis yielded between about 0.9 and 9 billion PBMCs per donor.

Study-wide findings and limitations: Higher generation probabilities were observed for clonotypes shared by all four sorted-subset donors than for non-shared clonotypes. Sharing across four donors was observed for around 5% of naive CD4, over 3% of naive CD8, 2% to 2.5% of memory CD4, and roughly 0.4% of memory CD8 clonotypes. Based on pairwise subsampling, the degree of clonotype sharing among donors was expected to be affected by sequencing depth. Only blood was sampled, and tissue TCR repertoires likely differ from those in blood. The small number of donors limited the genetic and exposure-history diversity represented. Rarefaction of sorted-subset datasets indicated incomplete sequencing despite the large sequencing depth. Larger estimated clonotype richness was generally found for naive subsets than for memory subsets.

TCR CDR3 regions were amplified from genomic DNA by multiplex PCR using the deep immunoSEQ assay. Extracted genomic DNA from each cell subset was spread evenly across all wells of several immunoSEQ 96-well plates, with each plate serving as a replicate. For sorted subsets, each replicate PCR was loaded with approximately 190 ng genomic DNA, equivalent to approximately 33,000 T cell genomes. Purified libraries were quantified with a Qubit 3.0 fluorometer, sized on a Bioanalyzer 2100, and re-quantified with the KAPA Library Quantification kit. Each immunoSEQ 96-well plate was sequenced on its own single-read 150-cycle Illumina NextSeq 550 flow cell. On the study's bioinformatics: Because only junctional sequences without quality scores were contained in the immunoSEQ output, filtering matching that applied to full-length reads could not be performed. To assign V/J genes and CDR3, sequences were annotated against IMGT germline references using PyIR, a Python wrapper for IgBLAST v1.9. Reads were removed for weak V/J assignments (E-value above 1e-6), missing CDR3, stop codons, out-of-frame junctions, or ambiguous translated residues. A V3J clonotype was defined by an identical inferred V gene, J gene, and CDR3 amino acid sequence. The percentage overlap between two repertoires was calculated by dividing the number of shared unique clonotypes by the size of the smaller repertoire. Richness of each repertoire was evaluated using RTK rarefaction, the Chao1 estimator, and Recon v2.1 estimates of unobserved clonotypes. Generation probabilities for all TCRbeta clonotypes obtained by the gDNA method from several donors were computed using OLGA. Not all clones reach the TCRdb copy of this immuneACCESS table, which keeps in-frame sequences only. Checked studies attribute under half of the gap to unresolved V genes and leave the rest unexplained. Clone size and V and J calls were adopted from that table, with D and trimming inferred from the DNA. This sample holds around 2,000,000 clones; 90% to 95% were observed only once. In total, the top ten clones hold approximately 0.13% of the sample.

In this chain, TRBV5-6 is recombined with TRBJ1-1, with TRBD1 matching 7 junction bases. This sequence was found in a man aged 18 to 30 in good health. The specimen was naive CD4+ T cells sorted from blood. The sample's cell subset or site label, in plain terms: CD45RA+ positively selected. For the CDR3, the sequence is CASNPGGWTNTEAFF. At the DNA level, the sequence is TGTGCCAGCAATCCAGGGGGGTGGACGAACACTGAAGCTTTCTTT. Here the CDR3 is joined to the reference TRBV5-6 and TRBJ1-1 genes, and the full variable domain is: DAGVTQSPTHLIKTRGQQVTLRCSPKSGHDTVSWYQQALGQGPQFIFQYYEEEERQRGNFPDRFSGHQFPNYSSELNVNALLLGDSALYLCASNPGGWTNTEAFFGQGTRLTVV.